This TCR beta chain was identified in a study of CD8 T cells in ankylosing spondylitis. With respect to this clonotype: Its target is not known.

TCRdb reprocessed the 5' RACE reads via MiXCR and lists one record per CDR3 protein. The table shows about 540,000 distinct CDR3 sequences, with approximately 12% occurring only once. Study results and caveats: Earlier work had already found some motif variants in reactive arthritis synovial fluid and blood. There was a TCR beta motif, made of 7 or 8 highly homologous variants, that appeared characteristic of ankylosing spondylitis blood.

V was trimmed by 5 bases and J by 7 bases, leaving 17 bases between them. Germline CDR1 reads MNHEY; CDR2 reads SMNVEV (reference sequence). The CDR3 contains 14 residues. The specimen was blood, either unsorted or a sorted T cell fraction (not recorded which). This rearrangement joins TRBV27 to TRBJ1-2; D remains unclear. This clonotype was sampled from a male donor with ankylosing spondylitis. The CDR3 spells CASSLTGKAGGYTF. The CDR3 DNA sequence: TGTGCCAGCAGTCTTACGGGCAAGGCCGGTGGCTACACCTTC.